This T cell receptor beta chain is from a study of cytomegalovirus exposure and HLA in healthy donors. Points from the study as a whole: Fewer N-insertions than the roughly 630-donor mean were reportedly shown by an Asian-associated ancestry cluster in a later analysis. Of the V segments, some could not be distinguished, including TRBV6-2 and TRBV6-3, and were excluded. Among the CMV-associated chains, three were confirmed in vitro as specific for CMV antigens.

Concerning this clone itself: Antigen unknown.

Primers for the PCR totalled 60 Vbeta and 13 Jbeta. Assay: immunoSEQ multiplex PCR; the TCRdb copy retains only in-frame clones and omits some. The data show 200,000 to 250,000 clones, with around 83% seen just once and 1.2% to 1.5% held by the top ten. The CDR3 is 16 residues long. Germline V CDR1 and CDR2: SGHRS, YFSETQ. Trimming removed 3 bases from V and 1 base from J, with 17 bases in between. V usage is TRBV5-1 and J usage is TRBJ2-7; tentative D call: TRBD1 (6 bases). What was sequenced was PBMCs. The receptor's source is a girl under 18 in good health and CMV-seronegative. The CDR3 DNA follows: TGCGCCAGCAGCTCGGGCCTCCGGGACACATCCTACGAGCAGTACTTC. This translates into CASSSGLRDTSYEQYF.